The clone carrying this TCR beta chain was counted only a few times. The antigen remains unidentified. This sample is part of a study of CD8 T cells in ankylosing spondylitis. Study-wide results and caveats: For ankylosing spondylitis blood, a TCR beta motif of about eight highly homologous variants appeared characteristic.

Via MiXCR, TCRdb re-called the 5' RACE reads, giving one row per CDR3 protein. The sample consists of hundreds of thousands of distinct CDR3 sequences, 25% to 30% of them appearing once. This CDR3 has 15 amino acids. Germline V gene sequence: CDR1 DFQATT, CDR2 SNEGSKA (reference sequence). V gave up 5 bases and J gave up 2 bases; unmatched junction bases: 11. The sequence derives from a male donor with ankylosing spondylitis. The rearrangement uses TRBV20-1 and TRBJ1-1, with TRBD1 matching 7 bases. Sequencing was done on a sample of blood, either unsorted or a sorted T cell fraction (not recorded which). The CDR3 nucleotides are TGCAGTGCTTTCCTCCCCCGGGACAGCAACACTGAAGCTTTCTTT. Its protein product is CSAFLPRDSNTEAFF.